Detailed here is one T cell receptor beta chain. Which antigen it targets is not known. No much larger clone is present one base from it, and per-base qualities are unavailable. The cohort consisted of 650 to 850 healthy bone marrow donors. At the time of sampling, all cohort members were nominally healthy, though unrecorded immune exposures were likely present. The donor was CMV seropositive and was included in the group of 289 seropositive cohort members. A peripheral blood sample was provided by each donor, and peripheral blood mononuclear cells were used for TCR beta sequencing. The Qiagen DNeasy Blood Extraction Kit was used to extract genomic DNA from the blood cell samples. Receptors were amplified or captured by the immunoSEQ multiplex PCR assay. A mixture of 60 forward primers for TCR Vbeta segments and 13 reverse primers for TCR Jbeta segments was used in the multiplex PCR. The CDR3 region of rearranged TCR beta genes was amplified from genomic DNA with a multiplex PCR assay. Amplified TCR beta libraries were sequenced as 87-base-pair reads on the Illumina HiSeq System. The source study handled its data this way. A later analysis tallied 75 million to 95 million unique TCR beta chains across the 666 repertoires, and roughly 11 million of those chains were shared by two or more donors. Raw reads were error-corrected and collapsed into unique sequences with a nearest-neighbor algorithm that merged closely related sequences to remove PCR and sequencing errors. To assign V, D and J gene segments, CDR3 sequences were aligned to IMGT reference sequences. For a sequence to be retained, a match of at least six nucleotides was required to both a V gene segment and a J gene segment. Rearrangements were classified as productive when the CDR3 lacked stop codons and remained in frame with V and J, and all other rearrangements were classified as non-productive. CDR3 was defined by IMGT convention, running from the second conserved V-encoded cysteine to the conserved J-encoded phenylalanine. The earlier analysis of about 530 of the donors excluded any sequence lacking an unambiguous match to a single V gene segment. In an earlier analysis of several hundred of the donors, V segments were called functional above 56.7% productive rearrangements and were called segregating when the between-donor standard deviation exceeded 5%. A statistical classification framework was developed to diagnose cytomegalovirus status using the catalog of TCR beta chain sequences. V and J gene assignment, in a later analysis, came from comparing TCR nucleotide sequences with IMGT/GENE-DB human TR gene sequences. A later analysis assigned CDR3 sequences and most-parsimonious VDJ recombination scenarios with the TCRdist pipeline. In a later analysis, each TCR beta chain was defined by its CDR3 amino acid sequence together with its V-gene family, and reads without a unique V-gene family were excluded. As a way to deal with suspected cross-contamination and a sequencing artifact, a later analysis dropped nearly 600 nucleotide sequences that were highly shared and had low generation probability. A later analysis calculated a clonal expansion index for each public chain from normalized within-repertoire ranks of inferred template counts. Generation probabilities in a later analysis came from a VDJ recombination model fitted to out-of-frame rearrangements, and those results were checked against IGoR. A later analysis scored TCR-TCR, TCR-HLA and TCR-CMV co-occurrence with hypergeometric tests, applying a repertoire-size bias correction to TCR pairs. In a later analysis, false discovery rates were estimated by permuting HLA or CMV assignments 20 times. In a later analysis, co-occurring TCRs were grouped with DBSCAN, and TCRdist sequence similarity was added when clustering was performed within HLA-allele-positive subsets. Repertoires with fewer than 30,000 or more than 120,000 public chains were left out of co-occurrence clustering, as were roughly five repertoires with anomalous nucleotide sharing. Here the immuneACCESS table is served through TCRdb, limited to in-frame sequences with V and J called. Missing clones are a known gap in these copies; in checked studies unresolved V genes cover under half, and the rest lacks a known reason. That table supplies the V and J calls and clone size; D and trimming were determined from the DNA. The sample contains more than 150,000 clones, approximately 85% of them found a single time. In total, the top ten clones hold about 9.3% of the sample.

This entry comes from a study of cytomegalovirus exposure and HLA in healthy donors (dated by TCRdb to 2015 to 2018). About the full investigation: In an earlier analysis of 450 to 750 of the donors, approximately 300 Gb of sequence data and some 100 million unique TCR beta sequences from about 179 million T cells were reported. An early release covering roughly 580 HLA-typed donors comprised 250 to 350 gigabases of sequencing data and tens of millions of unique TCR sequences. Of the 300 to 500 genotyped donors, 75% to 85% were placed in the genetic ancestry cluster associated with self-reported Caucasian donors. The study was designed to test whether signatures of past pathogen exposure could be identified by cataloging public T cell receptors. The study profiled the T cell repertoires of 666 subjects by immunosequencing and related them to cytomegalovirus serostatus. In addition to the first cohort of approximately 670 subjects, a separate validation cohort of 130 or so different subjects was used. The study combined high-throughput TCR immunosequencing, statistical association of individual TCRs with disease status, and machine learning to predict cytomegalovirus infection status. To study patterns of TCR occurrence, a later analysis re-analyzed previously published TCR beta repertoires from around 670 donors and added high-resolution HLA genotyping. In the later analysis, no new phenotypic data were used to find candidate immune exposures; instead, reliance was placed on TCR beta sequences and their occurrence across donors. An earlier analysis of 587 of the donors applied high-throughput TCR beta sequencing to assess whether each TCR beta V gene segment acted as functional or pseudogenic. Donor age, sex, ethnicity and CMV serostatus were collected together with the repertoire data. A later genetic analysis took genome-wide SNP genotypes for about 65% of the 666 donors and used that subset as a discovery cohort. All discovery cohort repertoires had been generated on a single sequencing platform. Class I and class II HLA loci were covered by the typing at four-digit resolution. The number of donors typed differed by locus, with 629-630 for A, B, C, DRB1 and DQB1, around 520 for DQA1, about 610 for DPA1, and roughly 450 for DPB1. Four to six DR-DQ haplotypes were handled as single units for association and clustering, since linkage in the cohort was strong. Among some 400 genotyped donors of the cohort, an average of roughly 240,000 unique TCR beta nucleotide sequences were sequenced per donor, roughly a sixth of them non-productive.

The germline V gene supplies CDR1 SGHAT and CDR2 FQNNGV. CDR3 length: 16 amino acids, cysteine to phenylalanine. Only the CDR3 DNA stays, 48 bases, in frame from base 1. At the junction V is shortened by 4 bases and J by 7 bases; bases outside the gene matches: 7. Overall results and qualifications from the work: In vitro tests confirmed that a few of the cytomegalovirus-associated TCR beta chains recognize cytomegalovirus antigens. According to a later analysis, TCR association rates differed among HLA loci, with DRB1 alleles showing the most associated TCRs and HLA-C alleles showing the fewest. According to the authors, the approach could potentially be generalized to other disease states and immunological phenotypes. Some IMGT-functional V segments, including TRBV6-2 and TRBV6-3, could not be told apart with the 87-base-pair reads, so those segments were excluded. Most TCR sequences were observed very rarely across donors, whereas some public TCRs were present in many individuals. According to a later analysis, parvovirus B19, influenza, CMV and Epstein-Barr virus appeared linked to several top co-occurrence clusters. Linkage disequilibrium might explain the correlated functional status among segregating V segments, but an unknown experimental factor could not be excluded. In a later analysis, HLA-associated TCR beta chains were found to be more clonally expanded and to have lower generation probabilities than equally common non-associated chains. A further reported finding was that TCR beta sequences accurately predicted the HLA-A and HLA-B alleles for most subjects in the first cohort. According to a later analysis, most CMV-associated TCR beta chains appeared to be HLA-restricted, and the HLA associations seemed to be driven largely by CMV exposure. The study gave a list of more than 150 TCR beta chains associated with cytomegalovirus. Strong co-occurrence of HLA alleles, especially DR and DQ, made assigning TCR associations to individual alleles difficult. In this cohort, only TCR beta chains were sequenced, and detectable features were limited by the absence of alpha or paired-chain data. A group of highly shared sequence variants was considered likely to be a technical artifact of the sequencing pipeline. An earlier analysis of approximately 590 of the donors showed that most TCR beta V segments appeared in productive rearrangements either about 90% or about 30% of the time, which broadly matched IMGT annotations. According to a later genetic analysis, donors in an Asian-associated ancestry cluster had fewer N-insertions in productive TCRs than the roughly 670-donor mean. A later genetic analysis associated a missense DCLRE1C variant with V-gene and J-gene trimming of TCR beta chains, and an independent cohort replicated the association. Because some donors lacked HLA typing at each locus, the association tests relied only on the typed subset. In a later analysis, over 15,000 TCR beta sequences were associated with specific HLA alleles at a false discovery rate of 0.05. CMV serostatus was the only immune exposure information available for the cohort. In both the original and validation cohorts, the classifier was reported to diagnose cytomegalovirus status with high specificity and sensitivity. The presence/absence analyses assumed that sequencing depth was roughly uniform across donors, and that assumption may not be true. The earlier analysis of approximately 560 of the donors excluded roughly 17 rarely observed V segments, including chromosome 9 orphons, because counts were too low.

This receptor was obtained from a man aged 18 to 29 in good health and CMV-seropositive. The sample comprised PBMCs. Recombination joined TRBV11-2 with TRBJ2-3, and TRBD2 matches 14 of the central bases. The CDR3 loop reads CASSSMTSGGVNTQYF. The DNA reads as follows: TGTGCCAGCAGCTCAATGACTAGCGGGGGGGTAAATACGCAGTATTTT.